These T cell receptor beta chains were read from a single sample in a study of blood T cell repertoires in COVID-19. TCRdb's copy holds only in-frame clones and misses some; the assay was immunoSEQ multiplex PCR. The data contain just over 200,000 clones, around three quarters of them singletons. The material sequenced was peripheral blood. The origin of the receptors is a woman aged 70-85 years with acute or convalescent COVID-19. CDR3s leave out the opening cysteine and the closing phenylalanine or tryptophan. D genes are given only for firm matches.

d_call v_call cdr3_aa
NA TRBV7-2 ASSFRRQSDTQY
TRBD2 TRBV18 ASSGTSGTDTQY
TRBD1 TRBV27 ASSSPTGGIGGYT
TRBD2 TRBV7-2 ASSLAPPGTSTGELF
NA TRBV18 ASSPSQGLPIYSYNEQF
TRBD2 TRBV28 ASGKAGGITDTQY
NA TRBV9 ASSVGHRAGVNTIY
TRBD1 TRBV7-6 ASSLDRGEDSPLH
NA TRBV3-1/TRBV3-2 ASSQESGGEQF
TRBD1 TRBV6-5 ASRTDGTGSYEQY
TRBD1 TRBV14 ASSRYRGRGANVLT
TRBD2 TRBV5-5 ASSTSSGTSGRGGLNEQF
NA TRBV6-1 ASSEGANSQPQH
TRBD1 TRBV29-1 SVGQGNTGELF
NA TRBV6-6 ASSRTDSNQPQH
NA TRBV14 ASSPAGGDTQY
TRBD1 TRBV28 ASSTTGTGLMNTEAF
NA TRBV6-2/TRBV6-3 ASSYTGTETQY
NA TRBV19 ASSGDFSNQPQH
TRBD2 TRBV2 ASSDQAGGYTGELF
NA TRBV19 ASTMGAYSNQPQH
NA TRBV5-1 ASSSAAARAGEQF
NA TRBV9 ASSDNNHRVGDYGYT
TRBD1 TRBV18 ASSLQGNQPQH
TRBD1 TRBV28 ASSSGGHNSPLH
TRBD2 TRBV27 ASIPDPAGVGFPYNEQF
TRBD1 TRBV10-3 AISESRDRGLWANVLT
TRBD2 TRBV2 ASSTGSSGMGETQY
TRBD2 TRBV19 ASSLYRMTSGTHGDTGELF
NA TRBV2 ARAGSYSGANVLT
NA TRBV19 ASNRDTTDQPQH